The rows below give T cell receptor beta chains drawn from one sample of a study of T cell changes during pregnancy in multiple sclerosis. The repertoire was sequenced with immunoSEQ multiplex PCR; TCRdb's copy has only in-frame clones and lacks some. The sample contains 100,000 or so clones, around 93% of which appear only once. Sample: peripheral blood, taken before pregnancy. The source of these receptors is a female donor with multiple sclerosis, enrolled in a pregnancy study. Both conserved end residues are trimmed from each CDR3. Not every row has a clone size; where given, it reads once, few, many or a size class.

V	size	CDR3
TRBV5-4	-	ASSSKKTGTTNEKLF
TRBV14	-	ASSQDHEGLAGPYYEQY
TRBV6-1	-	ASSEAQGNNQPQH
TRBV27	-	ASRTGQQNTEAF
TRBV13	once	ASSSSPGGKDTQY
TRBV29-1	few	SVEDEGASYGYT
TRBV6-5	-	ASSYLGHTEAF
TRBV6-5	-	ASSLGGAWGNTIY
TRBV2	-	ASYGGTLAELTDTQY
TRBV2	-	ASSVGPRGETQY
TRBV19	-	ASSSGPYEQY
TRBV11-1	-	ASSTLGLAGYEQY
TRBV25-1	-	ASSPTITYEQY
TRBV14	-	ASSLTLRGSYEQY
TRBV6-5	-	ASSQSTGYNEQF
TRBV5-4	-	ASSFGQQNEKLF
TRBV6-1	-	ASSREVDQPQH
TRBV6-1	-	ASSEIWATIY
TRBV9	-	ASSVAPALAYEQY
TRBV19	-	ASSMGSGGHLEQF
TRBV15	-	ATSIGQSQETQY
TRBV7-5	-	VRSWGDRAYNQPQH
TRBV7-6	-	ASSRPAGGLKEQY
TRBV5-6	-	ASSPGRADTEAF
TRBV29-1	-	SVVMDRGPGNTIY
TRBV5-6	-	ASSLGTGQTYEQY
TRBV7-9	-	ASMDRVLTEAF
TRBV7-8	-	ASSLAGQAYEQY
TRBV6-5	-	ASSYVGGLLYGYT
TRBV28	-	ASSTSAGVVNTEAF
TRBV30	-	AWSVQRTSESY
TRBV30	-	AWSPWYEYEQY
TRBV2	-	ASRPRRTRVRPDTQY
TRBV5-1	once	ASRPFSGRASDTQY
TRBV29-1	-	SALGLAGNTIY
TRBV27	-	ASSLRAAPGNEQF
TRBV7-2	-	ASSLGPGLDYGYT
TRBV7-2	-	ASSRPDRGKDTQY
TRBV6-1	-	ASSDVGGRYNEQF
TRBV9	-	ASSVDRGGLNEQF
TRBV27	-	ASSLFGGTIAGELF
TRBV5-1	-	ASRGPGQSLKAF
TRBV29-1	-	SVEAPGLARRANTGELF
TRBV9	-	ASSGTGPSGANVLT
TRBV27	-	ASSPSSGANVLT
TRBV19	-	ASSIDYSGGDSYEQY
TRBV5-1	-	ASSLVASGPNTGELF
TRBV9	-	ASSVGASGSSNEQF